Below, one T cell receptor beta chain is given with its context. Its antigen is still unknown. Germline-derived CDR1 and CDR2 are LNHDA and SQIVND (reference sequence). This CDR3 region has 18 residues. J was trimmed by 2 bases and V by 1 base; bases with no gene match: 7. Repertoires were generated with immunoSEQ multiplex PCR, while TCRdb's copy carries only in-frame clones and drops some. Counted here are approximately 65,000 clones, more than 70% occurring once; the ten biggest clones make up 7.5% to 9%. The data are from a study of T cell responses to AZD1222 COVID-19 vaccine. General study findings and limits: Following two doses of AZD1222, Spike-specific TCR breadth and depth rose. In a largely white British group with more females than males, clonal diversity was possibly underestimated.

The sample in question was peripheral blood, obtained on day 0 of AZD1222 vaccination. This TCR was recovered from an adult in good health. V usage is TRBV19 and J usage is TRBJ2-3; 12 bases agree with TRBD2. This chain's CDR3 is CASSIAGLAGWDTDTQYF. For the CDR3, the DNA is TGTGCCAGTAGTATAGCCGGACTAGCGGGATGGGACACAGATACGCAGTATTTT.